These 13 T cell receptor beta chains came from one sample sequenced in a study of T cells in narcolepsy. The assay was immunoSEQ multiplex PCR, and TCRdb's table has in-frame clones only and misses some. In the table there are about 20,000 clones, less than 90% of which are singletons. Input material: memory (CD45RA-) CD4+ T cells from blood. The source of these receptors is a human donor in good health.

This chain connects TRBV21-1 to TRBJ2-2; no DNA check was done on the table's D call, TRBD1. TRBV21-1 is a pseudogene. CDR3 length equals 15 residues. CDR3 DNA sequence: TGTGCCAGCAGCTCTGGACAGGACCTCACCGGGGAGCTGTTTTTT. It codes for CASSSGQDLTGELFF.

J is TRBJ2-7 and V is TRBV7-2; D unresolved. This CDR3 comprises 13 residues. V lost 3 bases and J 4 bases, leaving 10 bases between the germline ends. Per germline, CDR1 SGHTA and CDR2 FQGNSA. The CDR3 loop is CASSFNWNYEQYF. The DNA of the CDR3 is TGTGCCAGCAGCTTCAACTGGAATTACGAGCAGTACTTC.

The rearrangement links TRBV9 to TRBJ2-5, with 9 bases matching TRBD1. This CDR3 region has 15 residues. Losses at the gene ends were 4 bases for V and 3 bases for J; bases not matched to a gene: 7. CDR1 and CDR2 (germline): SGDLS, YYNGEE. CDR3 sequence reads: CASSPRRTGEETQYF. The CDR3 DNA follows: TGTGCCAGCAGCCCCCGCCGGACAGGGGAAGAGACCCAGTACTTC.

The chain is built from TRBV2 and TRBJ1-1; D not resolved. The CDR3 spans 12 residues. V lost 0 bases and J 8 bases, leaving 7 bases between the germline ends. From germline, CDR1 is SNHLY and CDR2 FYNNEI. The CDR3 reads CASSEAVPEAFF. CDR3 nucleotide sequence: TGTGCCAGCAGTGAAGCGGTTCCGGAAGCTTTCTTT.

The rearrangement uses TRBV6-5 and TRBJ1-2; 7 bases line up with TRBD1. Trimming removed 2 bases from V and 8 bases from J; junction bases left unmatched: 8. The CDR3 spans 14 residues. The germline gives CDR1 MNHEY, CDR2 SVGAGI. CDR3 amino acids: CASSYTEGAGGYTF. The CDR3 bases are TGTGCCAGCAGTTACACGGAGGGGGCGGGAGGCTACACCTTC.

This sequence joins TRBV18 and TRBJ2-5; D is perhaps TRBD2 (8 bases). The J call is doubtful: the DNA matches TRBJ2-7 better. Germline CDR1 reads KGHSH; CDR2 reads LQKENI. This CDR3 is 14 amino acids long. CDR3 in amino acids: CASSLAGQPYEQYF. CDR3 in DNA: TGTGCCAGCTCACTAGCGGGACAGCCCTACGAGCAGTACTTC.

The V call is TRBV7-9, the J call TRBJ1-5; D may be TRBD1 (5 bases). Germline V lookup: CDR1 SEHNR, CDR2 FQNEAQ (reference sequence). This CDR3 has 13 amino acids. Between the trimmed V and J ends, which lost 1 base and 7 bases, there was a span of 8 bases. Here the CDR3 reads CASSLGGAQPQHF. The CDR3 coding sequence is TGTGCCAGCAGCTTAGGAGGGGCACAGCCCCAGCATTTT.

The J gene is TRBJ1-2, the V gene TRBV7-2; tentatively, D is TRBD1 (6 bases). V was pared by 5 bases and J by 2 bases, with 12 bases between. This CDR3 is built from 14 residues. CDR1 SGHTA and CDR2 FQGNSA come from the germline V gene. The CDR3 here is CASSPGQPNYGYTF. In nucleotides, the CDR3 is TGTGCCAGCAGCCCGGGACAACCGAACTATGGCTACACCTTC.

The chain couples TRBV4-3 to TRBJ2-7, with a possible D match to TRBD2 (5 bases). The CDR3 runs to 14 residues. With 5 bases removed from V and 2 bases from J, the gap between germline ends came to 13 bases. Germline V gene sequence: CDR1 LGHNA, CDR2 YSLEER. In DNA, the CDR3 is TGCGCCAGCAGCTGGCCTGGGAGTACCTACGAGCAGTACTTC. This translates into CASSWPGSTYEQYF.

This rearrangement joins TRBV5-5 to TRBJ1-2; 9 bases line up with TRBD1. The CDR3 runs to 15 residues. Trimming took 0 bases from V and 6 from J; bases not matched to a gene: 6. CDR1 is SGHKS, CDR2 YYEKEE, per germline (reference sequence). In nucleotides, the CDR3 is TGTGCCAGCAGCTTGGGGGACAGGGTGGTTAATGGCTACACCTTC. It is translated as CASSLGDRVVNGYTF.

This rearrangement joins TRBV5-1 to TRBJ1-5; 10 nucleotides match TRBD1. CDR1 SGHRS and CDR2 YFSETQ come from the germline V gene. The V gene end was trimmed by 3 bases and the J gene end by 5 bases; junction bases not matched to a gene: 5. This CDR3 contains 15 residues. Written as DNA, the CDR3 is TGCGCCAGCAGCTCGACAGGGGGCCCAGATCAGCCCCAGCATTTT. Amino acid sequence: CASSSTGGPDQPQHF.

This clone appeared a few times. The genes are TRBV7-9 and TRBJ1-6; D is perhaps TRBD1 (5 bases). CDR3 size: 19 residues. Per germline, CDR1 SEHNR and CDR2 FQNEAQ (reference sequence). V lost 1 base, J lost 0 bases, and 16 bases lay in between. CDR3 sequence: CASSLGPGRDGSYNSPLHF. For the CDR3, the DNA is TGTGCCAGCAGCTTAGGTCCGGGGAGGGACGGCTCCTATAATTCACCCCTCCACTTT. Combining the CDR3 with reference TRBV7-9 and TRBJ1-6 gives the whole variable domain DTGVSQNPRHKITKRGQNVTFRCDPISEHNRLYWYRQTLGQGPEFLTYFQNEAQLEKSRLLSDRFSAERPKGSFSTLEIQRTEQGDSAMYLCASSLGPGRDGSYNSPLHFGNGTRLTVT.

This chain links TRBV7-2 with TRBJ1-4, with unresolved D. With 4 bases removed from V and 5 bases from J, the gap between germline ends came to 17 bases. The CDR3 loop spans 16 amino acids. Germline assignment: CDR1 SGHTA and CDR2 FQGNSA. The CDR3 sequence is CASSSFPGSRNEKLFF. DNA for the CDR3: TGTGCCAGCAGCTCATTTCCCGGGTCAAGAAATGAAAAACTGTTTTTT. The variable domain in full, completed from reference TRBV7-2 and TRBJ1-4, reads GAGVSQSPSNKVTEKGKDVELRCDPISGHTALYWYRQSLGQGLEFLIYFQGNSAPDKSGLPSDRFSAERTGGSVSTLTIQRTQQEDSAVYLCASSSFPGSRNEKLFFGSGTQLSVL.